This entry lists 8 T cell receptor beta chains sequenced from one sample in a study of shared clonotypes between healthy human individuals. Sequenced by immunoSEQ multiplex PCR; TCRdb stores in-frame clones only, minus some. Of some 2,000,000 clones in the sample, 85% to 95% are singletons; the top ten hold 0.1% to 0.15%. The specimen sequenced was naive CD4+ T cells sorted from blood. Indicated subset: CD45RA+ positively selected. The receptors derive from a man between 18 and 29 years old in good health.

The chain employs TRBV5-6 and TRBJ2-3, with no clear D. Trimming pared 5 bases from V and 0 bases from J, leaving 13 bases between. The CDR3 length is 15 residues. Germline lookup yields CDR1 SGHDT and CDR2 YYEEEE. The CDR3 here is CASRLGLTSTDTQYF. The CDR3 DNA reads TGTGCCAGCAGACTCGGGCTGACTAGCACAGATACGCAGTATTTT.

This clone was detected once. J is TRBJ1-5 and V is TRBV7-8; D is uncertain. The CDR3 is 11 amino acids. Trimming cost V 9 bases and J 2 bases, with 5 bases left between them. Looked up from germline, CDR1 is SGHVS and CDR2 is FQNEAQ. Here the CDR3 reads CARVGNQPQHF. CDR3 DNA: TGTGCCAGGGTGGGCAATCAGCCCCAGCATTTT.

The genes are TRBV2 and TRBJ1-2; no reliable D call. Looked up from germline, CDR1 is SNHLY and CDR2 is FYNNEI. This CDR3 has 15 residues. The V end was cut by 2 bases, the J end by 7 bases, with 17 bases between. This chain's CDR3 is CASSEFEQVVIGYTF. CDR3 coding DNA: TGTGCCAGCAGTGAATTTGAACAAGTCGTAATTGGCTACACCTTC. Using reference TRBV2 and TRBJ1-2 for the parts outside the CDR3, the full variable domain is EPEVTQTPSHQVTQMGQEVILRCVPISNHLYFYWYRQILGQKVEFLVSFYNNEISEKSEIFDDQFSVERPDGSNFTLKIRSTKLEDSAMYFCASSEFEQVVIGYTFGSGTRLTVV.

This CDR3 is CASSQGMTGTAYNSPLHF. CDR3 bases: TGTGCCAGCAGTCAAGGGATGACCGGGACAGCATATAATTCACCCCTCCACTTT. This chain links TRBV27 with TRBJ1-6; 7 positions match TRBD1. Germline trimming cut 5 bases from V and 4 bases from J; bases unmatched to any gene: 14. The germline V gene has CDR1 MNHEY and CDR2 SMNVEV (reference sequence). The CDR3 consists of 18 residues.

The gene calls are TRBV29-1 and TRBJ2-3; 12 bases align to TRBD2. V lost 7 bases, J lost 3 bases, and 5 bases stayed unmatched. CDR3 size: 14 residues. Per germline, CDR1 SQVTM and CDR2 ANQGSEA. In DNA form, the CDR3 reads TGCAGCGGCGGACTAGCGGGAATTACAGATACGCAGTATTTT. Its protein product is CSGGLAGITDTQYF.

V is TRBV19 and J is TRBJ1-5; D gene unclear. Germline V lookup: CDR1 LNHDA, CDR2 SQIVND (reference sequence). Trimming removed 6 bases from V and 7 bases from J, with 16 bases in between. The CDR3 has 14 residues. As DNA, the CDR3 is TGTGCCAGTAGCATCACCCGTGAGGGACAGCCCCAGCATTTT. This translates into CASSITREGQPQHF.

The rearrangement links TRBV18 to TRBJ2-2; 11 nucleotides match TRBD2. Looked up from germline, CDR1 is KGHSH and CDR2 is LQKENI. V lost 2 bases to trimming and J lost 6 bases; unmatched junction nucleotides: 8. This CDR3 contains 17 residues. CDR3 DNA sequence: TGTGCCAGCTCACCAATACTAGCGGGAGAATCGGCCGGGGAGCTGTTTTTT. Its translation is CASSPILAGESAGELFF.

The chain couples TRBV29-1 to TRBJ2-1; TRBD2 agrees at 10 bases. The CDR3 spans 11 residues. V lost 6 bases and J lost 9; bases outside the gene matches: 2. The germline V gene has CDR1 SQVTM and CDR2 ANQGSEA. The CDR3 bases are TGCAGCGTAGCGGGAGGGGCTGAGCAGTTCTTC. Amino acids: CSVAGGAEQFF.